This T cell receptor (beta chain) was sequenced for a study of T cells in Graves' hyperthyroidism and ophthalmopathy. Study-wide findings and caveats: With a median lead of approximately 6.4 months before onset, the model predicted ophthalmopathy.

This clonotype was observed at least ten times. Its target is not known. TCR beta CDR3 sequences were amplified from RNA transcripts. The TCR CDR3 was amplified in a first-round RT-PCR using the HTBI primer set. TCRdb independently ran MiXCR on the multiplex PCR reads; one entry per CDR3 protein. The sample includes about 560,000 distinct CDR3 sequences, roughly a sixth of them seen just once. The CDR3 spans 15 residues. The V end lost 0 bases, the J end lost 1 base, and 9 bases lay between the germline ends. Germline CDR1 is MNHEY and CDR2 is SVGEGT. For the diagnoses, clinical symptoms, serum thyroxine and TRAb, thyroid ultrasound and orbital computed tomography were used.

The chain recombines TRBV6-2 or TRBV6-3 with TRBJ1-1; D unclear. The receptor's source is a woman between 18 and 29 years old with Graves' hyperthyroidism. The specimen sequenced was blood. The CDR3 is CASSYSTTGNTEAFF. In DNA form, the CDR3 reads TGTGCCAGCAGTTACTCGACCACGGGGAACACTGAAGCTTTCTTT.